This TCR beta chain was retrieved from a study of cytomegalovirus exposure and HLA in healthy donors. Across the study: The 120 validation repertoires were produced on the same platform as the approximately 670 repertoires of the first cohort. This was reported in a later analysis.

The study's findings and limits: Most TCR sequences were seen very rarely across donors, but some public TCRs occurred in many. Reported performance of the classifier showed diagnosis of cytomegalovirus status with high specificity and sensitivity.

Clones were read by immunoSEQ multiplex PCR, and TCRdb kept only the in-frame ones, dropping some. The sample lists 130,000 to 150,000 clones; roughly 89% were seen once. About this clone itself: Its antigen is still unknown.

This CDR3 contains 16 residues. V lost 5 bases, J lost 2 bases, and 9 bases stayed unmatched. Looked up from germline, CDR1 is LNHDA and CDR2 is SQIVND (reference sequence). The sequence came from a woman in her late teens or twenties in good health and CMV-seropositive. The sequenced material came from PBMCs. The rearrangement joins TRBV19 to TRBJ2-5; 9 bases agree with TRBD2. The CDR3: CASSPRLAAVQETQYF. The CDR3 bases are TGTGCCAGTAGTCCTCGACTAGCGGCAGTACAAGAGACCCAGTACTTC.